Reported below is one TCR beta chain. This sample is drawn from a study of cytomegalovirus exposure and HLA in healthy donors. Study context: HLA-typed donors contributed around 82 million unique TCRs, which were held in an early data release. The Caucasian-associated ancestry cluster held about 80% of a few hundred genotyped donors.

Germline CDR1 and CDR2: SNHLY and FYNNEI. CDR3 length equals 14 residues. The V and J ends lost 7 bases and 3 bases respectively, with 14 bases between them. The study ran its PCR with 60 Vbeta and 13 Jbeta primers. The assay was immunoSEQ multiplex PCR, and TCRdb's table has in-frame clones only and misses some. Among roughly 130,000 clones listed, around four fifths were seen once. The specimen sequenced was PBMCs. This chain connects TRBV2 to TRBJ2-3; TRBD2 might be the D (6 bases). The sequence was obtained from a woman between 40 and 50 years old in good health and CMV-seropositive. The CDR3 region is CASNHGGATDTQYF. The DNA of the CDR3 is TGTGCCAGCAATCACGGCGGGGCGACAGATACGCAGTATTTT.